The rows below give T cell receptor beta chains drawn from one sample of a study of blood T cells in healthy people across ages. TCRdb fed the 5' RACE reads into MiXCR, producing one record per CDR3 protein. Counted here are nearly 1 million distinct CDR3 sequences, 51% occurring once; the ten biggest clones make up roughly 23%. Sequencing was done on a sample of blood. The origin of the receptors is a woman aged 60-75 years in good health. Both conserved end residues are part of each CDR3. Fields, in order: CDR3 length, J gene, D gene, V gene, clone size, CDR3 DNA, CDR3 protein. A D gene is named only where the DNA matches it firmly. Clone size is shown for a subset of rows, as once, few, many or a class of expanded clone.

15,TRBJ2-5,.,TRBV18,.,TGTGCCAGCTCGCCGAGAAGGACAGTGGGCGAGACCCAGTACTTC,CASSPRRTVGETQYF
16,TRBJ2-7,TRBD1,TRBV5-4,.,TGTGCCAGCAGCCAGAAGTTAGGACAGGGCTATGACGAGCAGTACTTC,CASSQKLGQGYDEQYF
15,TRBJ2-7,.,TRBV9,.,TGTGCCAGCAGCCCCCGGGGGCGGGAGTCCAACGAGCAGTACTTC,CASSPRGRESNEQYF
16,TRBJ2-3,.,TRBV20-1,.,TGCAGTGCTAGTGATTACTCTGCCATCAGCACAGATACGCAGTATTTT,CSASDYSAISTDTQYF
17,TRBJ2-7,.,TRBV3-1,.,TGTGCCAGCAGCCAAGTTGCCGGTCGTAGCTCCTACAATGAGCAGTACTTC,CASSQVAGRSSYNEQYF
19,TRBJ2-3,TRBD2,TRBV4-1,.,TGCGCCAGCAGACTTGGCAGCGGACTCGCTCGGCGGGGGACAGATACGCAGTATTTT,CASRLGSGLARRGTDTQYF
18,TRBJ1-1,.,TRBV12-3/TRBV12-4,once,TGTGCCAGCAGTTCCCCCACATTACAGGGCGTCATGAACACTGAAGCTTTCTTT,CASSSPTLQGVMNTEAFF
20,TRBJ2-6,.,TRBV15,few,TGTGCCACCAGCAGATCAGTCCGGGACCGGGGCGACTCTGGGGCCAACGTCCTGACTTTC,CATSRSVRDRGDSGANVLTF
17,TRBJ2-3,TRBD2,TRBV4-2,.,TGTGCCAGCAGCCAAGGACCGCGGGAGTCAAGCACAGATACGCAGTATTTT,CASSQGPRESSTDTQYF
14,TRBJ2-5,.,TRBV5-1,.,TGCGCCAGCAGCACCGGACATATCCAAGAGACCCAGTACTTC,CASSTGHIQETQYF
15,TRBJ2-1,.,TRBV12-3/TRBV12-4,few,TGTGCCAGCAGTCCAGACGGGAGATCAAGGAATGAGCAGTTCTTC,CASSPDGRSRNEQFF